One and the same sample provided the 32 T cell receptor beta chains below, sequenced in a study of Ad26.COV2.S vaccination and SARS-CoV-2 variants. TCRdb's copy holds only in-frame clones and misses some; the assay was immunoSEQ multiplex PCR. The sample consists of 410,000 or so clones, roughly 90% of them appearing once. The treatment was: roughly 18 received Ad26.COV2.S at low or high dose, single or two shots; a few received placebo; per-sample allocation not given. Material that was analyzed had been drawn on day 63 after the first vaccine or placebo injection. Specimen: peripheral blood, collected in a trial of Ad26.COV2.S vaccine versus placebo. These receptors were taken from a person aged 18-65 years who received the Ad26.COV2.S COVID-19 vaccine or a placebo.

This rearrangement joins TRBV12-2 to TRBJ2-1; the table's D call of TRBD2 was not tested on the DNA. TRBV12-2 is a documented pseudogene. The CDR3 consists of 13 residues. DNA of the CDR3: TGTGCAAGTCGCTTCCCTAGTTCCAATGAGCAGTTCTTC. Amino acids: CASRFPSSNEQFF.

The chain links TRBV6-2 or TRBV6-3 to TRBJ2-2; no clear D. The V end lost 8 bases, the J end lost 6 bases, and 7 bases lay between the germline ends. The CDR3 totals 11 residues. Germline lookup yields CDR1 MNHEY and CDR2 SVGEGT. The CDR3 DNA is TGTGCCAGCGGTTCGGCCGGGGAGCTGTTTTTT. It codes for CASGSAGELFF.

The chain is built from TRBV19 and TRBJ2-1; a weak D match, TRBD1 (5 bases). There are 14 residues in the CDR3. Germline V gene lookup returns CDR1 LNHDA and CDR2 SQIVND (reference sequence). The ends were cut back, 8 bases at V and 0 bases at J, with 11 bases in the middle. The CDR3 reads CASGLGDSYNEQFF. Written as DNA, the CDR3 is TGTGCCAGTGGCTTAGGGGACTCCTACAATGAGCAGTTCTTC.

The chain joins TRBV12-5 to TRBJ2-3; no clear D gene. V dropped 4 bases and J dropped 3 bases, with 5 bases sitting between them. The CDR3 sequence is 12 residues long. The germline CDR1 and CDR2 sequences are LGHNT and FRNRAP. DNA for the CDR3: TGTGCTAGTGGTTACCTGACAGATACGCAGTATTTT. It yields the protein CASGYLTDTQYF. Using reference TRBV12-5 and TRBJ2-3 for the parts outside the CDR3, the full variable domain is DARVTQTPRHKVTEMGQEVTMRCQPILGHNTVFWYRQTMMQGLELLAYFRNRAPLDDSGMPKDRFSAEMPDATLATLKIQPSEPRDSAVYFCASGYLTDTQYFGPGTRLTVL.

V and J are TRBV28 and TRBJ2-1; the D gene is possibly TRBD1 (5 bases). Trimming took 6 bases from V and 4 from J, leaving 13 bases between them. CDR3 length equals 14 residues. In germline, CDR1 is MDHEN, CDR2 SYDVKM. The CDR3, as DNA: TGTGCCAGCAGATCAGGGCTTCGGTACAATGAGCAGTTCTTC. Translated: CASRSGLRYNEQFF.

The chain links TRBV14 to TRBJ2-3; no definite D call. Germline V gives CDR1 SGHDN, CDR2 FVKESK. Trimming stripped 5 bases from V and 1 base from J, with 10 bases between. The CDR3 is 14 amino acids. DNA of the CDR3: TGTGCCAGCAGCTCGTTGATTGGCACAGATACGCAGTATTTT. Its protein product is CASSSLIGTDTQYF.

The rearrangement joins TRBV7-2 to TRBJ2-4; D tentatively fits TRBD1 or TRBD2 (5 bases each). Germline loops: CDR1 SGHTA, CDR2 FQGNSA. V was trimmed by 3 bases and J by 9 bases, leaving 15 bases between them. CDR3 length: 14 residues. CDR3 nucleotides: TGTGCCAGCAGCTTGGGGACGGCCCCCGGCATTCAGTACTTC. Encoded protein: CASSLGTAPGIQYF.

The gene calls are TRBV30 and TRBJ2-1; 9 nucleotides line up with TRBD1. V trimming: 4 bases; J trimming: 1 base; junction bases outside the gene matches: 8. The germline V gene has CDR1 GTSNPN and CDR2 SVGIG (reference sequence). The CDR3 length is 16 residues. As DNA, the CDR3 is TGTGCCTGGACCCGAAGGACAGGGGCATCCTACAATGAGCAGTTCTTC. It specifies CAWTRRTGASYNEQFF.

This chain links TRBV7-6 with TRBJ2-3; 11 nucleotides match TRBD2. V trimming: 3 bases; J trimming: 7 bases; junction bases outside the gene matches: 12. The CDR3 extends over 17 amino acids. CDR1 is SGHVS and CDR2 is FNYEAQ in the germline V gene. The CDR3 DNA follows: TGTGCCAGCAGCTTTGTAGGGGATACTAGCGGGGGACATACGCAGTATTTT. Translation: CASSFVGDTSGGHTQYF. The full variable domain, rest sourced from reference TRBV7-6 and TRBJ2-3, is GAGVSQSPRYKVTKRGQDVALRCDPISGHVSLYWYRQALGQGPEFLTYFNYEAQQDKSGLPNDRFSAERPEGSISTLTIQRTEQRDSAMYRCASSFVGDTSGGHTQYFGPGTRLTVL.

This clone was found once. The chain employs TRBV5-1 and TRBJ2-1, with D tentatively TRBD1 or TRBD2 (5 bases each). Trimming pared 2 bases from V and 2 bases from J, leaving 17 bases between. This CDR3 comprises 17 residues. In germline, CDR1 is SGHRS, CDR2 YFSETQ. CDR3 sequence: CASSFWVGEYPYNEQFF. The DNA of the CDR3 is TGCGCCAGCAGCTTTTGGGTGGGGGAATACCCCTACAATGAGCAGTTCTTC.

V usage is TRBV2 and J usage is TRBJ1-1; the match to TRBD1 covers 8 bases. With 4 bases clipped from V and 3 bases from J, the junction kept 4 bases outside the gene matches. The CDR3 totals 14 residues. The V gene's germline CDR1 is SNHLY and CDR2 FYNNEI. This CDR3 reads CASSGQGWDTEAFF. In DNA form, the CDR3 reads TGTGCCAGCAGTGGACAGGGGTGGGACACTGAAGCTTTCTTT.

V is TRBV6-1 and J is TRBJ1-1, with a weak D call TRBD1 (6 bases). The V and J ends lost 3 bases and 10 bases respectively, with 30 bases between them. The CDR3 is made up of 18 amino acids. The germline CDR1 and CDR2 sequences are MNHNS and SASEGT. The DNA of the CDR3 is TGTGCCAGCAGTGATCCGGGGGCTACCGCCAAAAGAAATCTTGGAGCTTTCTTT. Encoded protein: CASSDPGATAKRNLGAFF.

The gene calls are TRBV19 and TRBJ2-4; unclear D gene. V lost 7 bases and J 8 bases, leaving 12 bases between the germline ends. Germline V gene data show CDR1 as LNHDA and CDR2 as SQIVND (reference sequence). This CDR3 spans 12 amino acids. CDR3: CASNKGSDIQYF. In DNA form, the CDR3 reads TGTGCCAGTAATAAAGGGTCGGACATTCAGTACTTC.

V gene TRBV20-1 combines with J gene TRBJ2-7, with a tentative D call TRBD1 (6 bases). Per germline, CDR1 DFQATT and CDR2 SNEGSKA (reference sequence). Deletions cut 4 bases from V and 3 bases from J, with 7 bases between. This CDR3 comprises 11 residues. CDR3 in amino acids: CSATGDYEQYF. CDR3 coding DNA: TGCAGTGCTACAGGGGACTACGAGCAGTACTTC.

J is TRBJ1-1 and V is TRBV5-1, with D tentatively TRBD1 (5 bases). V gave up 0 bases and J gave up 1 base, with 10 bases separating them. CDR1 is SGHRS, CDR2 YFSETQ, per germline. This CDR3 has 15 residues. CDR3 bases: TGCGCCAGCAGCTTGGTCGGGGGTGGGAACACTGAAGCTTTCTTT. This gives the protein CASSLVGGGNTEAFF.

The CDR3 spells CASWSEGMNTEAFF. Written as DNA, the CDR3 is TGTGCCAGCTGGTCCGAGGGCATGAACACTGAAGCTTTCTTT. The chain has TRBV18 and TRBJ1-1; no clear D gene. Germline assignment: CDR1 KGHSH and CDR2 LQKENI. Between the trimmed V and J ends, which lost 7 bases and 0 bases, there was a span of 12 bases. CDR3 size: 14 residues.

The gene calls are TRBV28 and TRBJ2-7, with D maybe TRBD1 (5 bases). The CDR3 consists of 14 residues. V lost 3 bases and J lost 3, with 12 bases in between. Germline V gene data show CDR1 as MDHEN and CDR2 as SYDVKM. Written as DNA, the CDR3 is TGTGCCAGCAGTTTCCAGGGCGAAAGCTACGAGCAGTACTTC. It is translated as CASSFQGESYEQYF.

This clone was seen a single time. CDR3 in amino acids: CAWTGGSHSGANVLTF. The CDR3 nucleotides are TGTGCCTGGACAGGGGGCAGCCATTCTGGGGCCAACGTCCTGACTTTC. The chain couples TRBV30 to TRBJ2-6; TRBD1 matches 8 bases. The J segment lost 1 base and the V segment lost 4 bases, leaving 6 bases of the junction unmatched. CDR1 is GTSNPN, CDR2 SVGIG, per germline (reference sequence). The CDR3 is made up of 16 amino acids.

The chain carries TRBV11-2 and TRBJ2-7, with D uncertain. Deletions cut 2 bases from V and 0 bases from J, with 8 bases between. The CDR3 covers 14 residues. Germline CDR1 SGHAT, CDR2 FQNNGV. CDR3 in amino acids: CASSLSGDSYEQYF. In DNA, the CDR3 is TGTGCCAGCAGCTTATCCGGAGACTCCTACGAGCAGTACTTC.

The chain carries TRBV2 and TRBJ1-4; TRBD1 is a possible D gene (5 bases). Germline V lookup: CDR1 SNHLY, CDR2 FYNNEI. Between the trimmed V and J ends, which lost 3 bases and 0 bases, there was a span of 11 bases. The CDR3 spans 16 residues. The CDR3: CASSDIGEATNEKLFF. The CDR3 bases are TGTGCCAGCAGTGATATAGGGGAGGCAACTAATGAAAAACTGTTTTTT.

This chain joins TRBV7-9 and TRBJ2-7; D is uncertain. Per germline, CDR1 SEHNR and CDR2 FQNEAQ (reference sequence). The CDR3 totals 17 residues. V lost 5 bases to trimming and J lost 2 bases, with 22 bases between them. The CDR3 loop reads CASSNLPMSILAYEQYF. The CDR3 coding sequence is TGTGCCAGCAGCAACTTACCCATGTCTATTCTCGCCTACGAGCAGTACTTC.

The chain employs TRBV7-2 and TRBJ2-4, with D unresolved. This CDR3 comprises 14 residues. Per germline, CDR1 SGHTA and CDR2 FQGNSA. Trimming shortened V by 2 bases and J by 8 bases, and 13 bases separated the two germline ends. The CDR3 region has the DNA TGTGCCAGCAGCTTACGTATGGGTCGGGACATTCAGTACTTC. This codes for CASSLRMGRDIQYF.

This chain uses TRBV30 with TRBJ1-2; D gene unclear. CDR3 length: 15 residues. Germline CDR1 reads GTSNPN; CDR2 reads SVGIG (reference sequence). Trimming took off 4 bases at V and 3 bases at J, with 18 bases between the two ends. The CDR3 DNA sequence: TGTGCCTGGACCCCACGTAACAGAGAAGACTATGGCTACACCTTC. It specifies CAWTPRNREDYGYTF.

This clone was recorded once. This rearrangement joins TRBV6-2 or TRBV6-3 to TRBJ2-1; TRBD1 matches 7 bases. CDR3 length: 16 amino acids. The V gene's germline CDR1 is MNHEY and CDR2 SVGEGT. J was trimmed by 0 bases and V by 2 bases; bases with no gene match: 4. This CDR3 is CASSYDREFSYNEQFF. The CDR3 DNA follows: TGTGCCAGCAGTTACGACAGGGAATTCTCCTACAATGAGCAGTTCTTC.

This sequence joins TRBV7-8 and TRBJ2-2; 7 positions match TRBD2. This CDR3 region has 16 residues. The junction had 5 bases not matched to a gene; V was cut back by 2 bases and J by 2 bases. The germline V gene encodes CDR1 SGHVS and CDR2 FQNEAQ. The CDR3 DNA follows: TGTGCCAGCAGCTTAATTGGACTAGTTAACACCGGGGAGCTGTTTTTT. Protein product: CASSLIGLVNTGELFF.

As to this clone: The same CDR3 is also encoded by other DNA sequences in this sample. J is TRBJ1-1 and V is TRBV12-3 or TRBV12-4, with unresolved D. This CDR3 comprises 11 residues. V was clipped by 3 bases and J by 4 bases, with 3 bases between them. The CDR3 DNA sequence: TGTGCCAGCAGTTTGTCCACTGAAGCTTTCTTT. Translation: CASSLSTEAFF.

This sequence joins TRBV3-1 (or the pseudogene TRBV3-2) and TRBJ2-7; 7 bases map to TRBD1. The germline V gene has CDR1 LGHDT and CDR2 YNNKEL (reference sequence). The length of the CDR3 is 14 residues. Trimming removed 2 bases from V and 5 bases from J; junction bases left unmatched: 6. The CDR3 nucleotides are TGTGCCAGCAGCCAACCGGGACAGAGGGACGAGCAGTACTTC. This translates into CASSQPGQRDEQYF.

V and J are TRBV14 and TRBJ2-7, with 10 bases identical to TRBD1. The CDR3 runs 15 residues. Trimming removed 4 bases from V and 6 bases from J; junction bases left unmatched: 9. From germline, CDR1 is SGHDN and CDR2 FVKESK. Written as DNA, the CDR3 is TGTGCCAGCAGCCCCTGGGACAGGGGAAAATCCGAGCAGTACTTC. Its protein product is CASSPWDRGKSEQYF.

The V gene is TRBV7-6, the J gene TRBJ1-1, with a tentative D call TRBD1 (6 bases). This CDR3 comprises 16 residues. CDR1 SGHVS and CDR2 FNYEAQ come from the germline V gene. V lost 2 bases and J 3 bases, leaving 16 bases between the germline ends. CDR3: CASSLRGLGFDTEAFF. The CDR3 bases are TGTGCCAGCAGCTTAAGGGGGTTGGGCTTTGACACTGAAGCTTTCTTT.

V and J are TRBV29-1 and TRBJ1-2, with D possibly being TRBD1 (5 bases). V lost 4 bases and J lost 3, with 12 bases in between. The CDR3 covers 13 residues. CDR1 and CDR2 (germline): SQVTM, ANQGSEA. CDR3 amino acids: CSVGGDWYYGYTF. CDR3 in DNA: TGCAGCGTTGGGGGGGACTGGTACTATGGCTACACCTTC.

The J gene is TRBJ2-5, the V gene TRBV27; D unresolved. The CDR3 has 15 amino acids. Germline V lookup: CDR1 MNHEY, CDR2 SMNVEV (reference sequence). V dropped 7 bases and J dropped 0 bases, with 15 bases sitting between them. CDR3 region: CASMRKNLDQETQYF. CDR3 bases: TGTGCCAGCATGCGAAAAAACCTGGACCAAGAGACCCAGTACTTC.

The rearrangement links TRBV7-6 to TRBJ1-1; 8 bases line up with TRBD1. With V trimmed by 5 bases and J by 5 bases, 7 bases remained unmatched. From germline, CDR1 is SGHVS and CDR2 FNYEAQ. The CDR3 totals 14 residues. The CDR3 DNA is TGTGCCAGCAGCCGGAGGACAGGGAAAACTGAAGCTTTCTTT. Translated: CASSRRTGKTEAFF.